This entry lists 23 T cell receptor beta chains sequenced from one sample in a study of cytomegalovirus exposure and HLA in healthy donors (TCRdb year 2017). The library relied on the immunoSEQ multiplex PCR assay. In its TCRdb copy, this immuneACCESS table keeps in-frame sequences only and misses some clones. Where compared with another copy, unresolved V genes explain less than half of these, and the others have no known cause. The table for this sample lists 280,000 or so clones; 88% of them were counted only once. The ten largest clones take up about 0.99% of the sample. Sample: PBMCs. The source of these receptors is a woman younger than 30 in good health and CMV-seronegative.

This chain links TRBV9 with TRBJ2-3; D might be TRBD1 (6 bases). The V and J ends lost 0 bases and 6 bases respectively, with 14 bases between them. Germline lookup yields CDR1 SGDLS and CDR2 YYNGEE. The CDR3 length is 15 residues. The CDR3: CASSVGDTGRDTQYF. CDR3 coding DNA: TGTGCCAGCAGCGTAGGGGACACCGGCAGGGATACGCAGTATTTT.

The chain links TRBV5-1 to TRBJ2-1; D might be TRBD2 (6 bases). V was shortened by 5 bases and J by 9 bases, with 12 bases between the two germline ends. CDR1 and CDR2 (germline): SGHRS, YFSETQ. This CDR3 is built from 12 residues. Written as DNA, the CDR3 is TGCGCCAGCAGTAAACGGGGGTTTGAGCAGTTCTTC. It codes for CASSKRGFEQFF.

This chain links TRBV30 with TRBJ2-6, with TRBD2 matching over 10 bases. The J segment lost 0 bases and the V segment lost 1 base, leaving 3 bases of the junction unmatched. In germline, CDR1 is GTSNPN, CDR2 SVGIG (reference sequence). CDR3 length equals 17 residues. As DNA, the CDR3 is TGTGCCTGGAGTGGGCTAGCGGGAGTCTCTGGGGCCAACGTCCTGACTTTC. This codes for CAWSGLAGVSGANVLTF.

The gene calls are TRBV5-8 and TRBJ1-4, with 10 bases that match TRBD1. Germline V gene data show CDR1 as SGHTS and CDR2 as YDEGEE. Trimming removed 4 bases from V and 7 bases from J; junction bases left unmatched: 7. The CDR3 is 15 residues long. DNA for the CDR3: TGTGCCAGCAGCCGGGGACAGGGGAATAGTGAAAAACTGTTTTTT. This gives the protein CASSRGQGNSEKLFF.

A few counts support this clone. The sample holds other DNA sequences that translate to the same CDR3. The chain couples TRBV2 to TRBJ1-5, with 8 bases fitting TRBD1. With V trimmed by 7 bases and J by 4 bases, 0 bases remained unmatched. The CDR3 length is 12 residues. Looked up from germline, CDR1 is SNHLY and CDR2 is FYNNEI. CDR3 sequence reads: CASNRGNQPQHF. Here the CDR3 DNA reads TGTGCCAGCAACAGGGGGAATCAGCCCCAGCATTTT.

The genes are TRBV27 and TRBJ2-7; D unresolved. The V end lost 5 bases, the J end lost 0 bases, and 11 bases lay between the germline ends. The CDR3 extends over 14 amino acids. CDR1 and CDR2 (germline): MNHEY, SMNVEV (reference sequence). CDR3 protein: CASSLQVDSYEQYF. CDR3 nucleotides: TGTGCCAGCAGTCTGCAGGTTGACTCCTACGAGCAGTACTTC.

In this sample, this clone turned up a few times. The chain combines TRBV2 with TRBJ2-7, with D perhaps TRBD2 (6 bases). Germline V gene lookup returns CDR1 SNHLY and CDR2 FYNNEI. The germline V and J ends were trimmed by 3 bases and 7 bases, with 19 bases remaining between them. This CDR3 region has 15 residues. This chain's CDR3 is CASSDPPGLLREQYF. CDR3 coding DNA: TGTGCCAGCAGTGACCCCCCGGGACTCCTACGAGAGCAGTACTTC. Drawing the rest from reference TRBV2 and TRBJ2-7, the complete variable domain is EPEVTQTPSHQVTQMGQEVILRCVPISNHLYFYWYRQILGQKVEFLVSFYNNEISEKSEIFDDQFSVERPDGSNFTLKIRSTKLEDSAMYFCASSDPPGLLREQYFGPGTRLTVT.

The chain is built from TRBV5-6 and TRBJ2-3, with a tentative D call TRBD1 (5 bases). The V gene's germline CDR1 is SGHDT and CDR2 YYEEEE. Trimming pared 2 bases from V and 4 bases from J, leaving 14 bases between. This CDR3 is built from 15 residues. This CDR3 reads CASSLVGQGADTQYF. CDR3 DNA sequence: TGTGCCAGCAGCTTAGTGGGCCAAGGGGCAGATACGCAGTATTTT.

V gene TRBV27 combines with J gene TRBJ2-5; TRBD2 agrees at 7 bases. This CDR3 contains 15 residues. The V segment lost 1 base and the J segment 5 bases; nucleotides outside the gene matches: 7. Germline values: CDR1 MNHEY, CDR2 SMNVEV (reference sequence). The CDR3 DNA follows: TGTGCCAGCAGTTTATTCGCGGGAGTCGGGGAGACCCAGTACTTC. It yields the protein CASSLFAGVGETQYF.

This chain links TRBV6-5 with TRBJ2-7, with 8 bases identical to TRBD2. The CDR3 is 15 residues long. CDR1 MNHEY and CDR2 SVGAGI come from the germline V gene. V shed 6 bases, J shed 1 base, and the junction held 8 bases outside the gene matches. CDR3 DNA: TGTGCCAGCAGACCCGGGGGGGTAGGTTCCTACGAGCAGTACTTC. Its translation is CASRPGGVGSYEQYF.

This sequence joins TRBV19 and TRBJ2-7; 7 bases are a match to TRBD1. The CDR3 extends over 14 amino acids. J gave up 3 bases and V 6 bases, and 8 bases lay outside the gene matches. Germline lookup yields CDR1 LNHDA and CDR2 SQIVND (reference sequence). The CDR3 region is CASRPTGRSYEQYF. The CDR3 coding sequence is TGTGCCAGTAGACCGACAGGGAGAAGCTACGAGCAGTACTTC.

The chain recombines TRBV28 with TRBJ2-3; tentative D call: TRBD1 (6 bases). Trimming stripped 6 bases from V and 1 base from J, with 14 bases between. The CDR3 extends over 15 amino acids. CDR1 is MDHEN, CDR2 SYDVKM, per germline. For the CDR3, the DNA is TGTGCCAGCAGCTTTTTGGGGGCGGGCACAGATACGCAGTATTTT. Its protein is CASSFLGAGTDTQYF.

This rearrangement joins TRBV18 to TRBJ2-4; weak D call: TRBD2 (6 bases). The V end lost 0 bases, the J end lost 0 bases, and 12 bases lay between the germline ends. There are 17 residues in the CDR3. Looked up from germline, CDR1 is KGHSH and CDR2 is LQKENI. CDR3 protein: CASSPPGRGVAKNIQYF. For the CDR3, the DNA is TGTGCCAGCTCACCACCGGGGCGGGGTGTAGCCAAAAACATTCAGTACTTC. The full variable domain, with the rest looked up from reference TRBV18 and TRBJ2-4, is NAGVMQNPRHLVRRRGQEARLRCSPMKGHSHVYWYRQLPEEGLKFMVYLQKENIIDESGMPKERFSAEFPKEGPSILRIQQVVRGDSAAYFCASSPPGRGVAKNIQYFGAGTRLSVL.

Turning to this clone: This specimen includes other DNA sequences encoding the same CDR3. The chain has TRBV6-5 and TRBJ2-1; D remains unclear. This CDR3 spans 13 amino acids. Trimming took 6 bases from V and 1 from J, leaving 7 bases between them. CDR1 is MNHEY, CDR2 SVGAGI, per germline. The CDR3 loop is CASSLTSYNEQFF. The CDR3 nucleotides read TGTGCCAGCAGCCTCACTTCCTACAATGAGCAGTTCTTC.

The J gene is TRBJ2-3, the V gene TRBV7-2, with D possibly being TRBD1 (6 bases). Germline V gives CDR1 SGHTA, CDR2 FQGNSA. V lost 7 bases to trimming and J lost 4 bases, with 18 bases between them. The CDR3 runs to 15 residues. CDR3 DNA: TGTGCCAGCACCCCTTTACCCAGGGGCGCAGATACGCAGTATTTT. Protein sequence: CASTPLPRGADTQYF.

The chain links TRBV15 to TRBJ2-7; 10 bases line up with TRBD1. Germline CDR1 and CDR2: LNHNV and YYDKDF (reference sequence). There are 14 residues in the CDR3. After removal of 1 base from V and 4 bases from J, the junction contained 1 base not matched to a gene. CDR3 sequence (DNA): TGTGCCACCAGCAGAGGGGGACAGGGGTACGAGCAGTACTTC. Residues: CATSRGGQGYEQYF.

This chain joins TRBV28 and TRBJ1-5; D is unresolved. CDR1 MDHEN and CDR2 SYDVKM come from the germline V gene. Trimming shortened V by 8 bases and J by 0 bases, and 20 bases separated the two germline ends. The CDR3 totals 17 residues. The CDR3 bases are TGTGCCAGCGGAAGCGGACGGATCCTCTATAGCAATCAGCCCCAGCATTTT. Amino acid sequence: CASGSGRILYSNQPQHF. Based on the CDR3 plus reference TRBV28 and TRBJ1-5, the full variable domain is DVKVTQSSRYLVKRTGEKVFLECVQDMDHENMFWYRQDPGLGLRLIYFSYDVKMKEKGDIPEGYSVSREKKERFSLILESASTNQTSMYLCASGSGRILYSNQPQHFGDGTRLSIL.

V and J are TRBV29-1 and TRBJ2-5; no clear D. This CDR3 contains 13 residues. The V end lost 7 bases, the J end lost 5 bases, and 17 bases lay between the germline ends. CDR1 and CDR2 from the germline V gene are SQVTM and ANQGSEA. CDR3 coding DNA: TGCAGCGGCCTAAGATCACCTCGGGAGACCCAGTACTTC. It codes for CSGLRSPRETQYF.

This rearrangement joins TRBV28 to TRBJ2-7; D is unclear. The CDR3 contains 17 residues. The V and J ends lost 2 bases and 4 bases respectively, with 21 bases between them. Looked up from germline, CDR1 is MDHEN and CDR2 is SYDVKM. The CDR3 DNA reads as TGTGCCAGCAGTTTAATCTCGAGTGAGGAGCCCTCTTACGAGCAGTACTTC. Translating it yields CASSLISSEEPSYEQYF.

The CDR3 sequence: CASSRGGVNYGYTF. Written as DNA, the CDR3 is TGTGCCAGCAGCCGAGGGGGCGTGAACTATGGCTACACCTTC. The rearrangement links TRBV13 to TRBJ1-2; 7 nucleotides agree with TRBD1. The V segment lost 5 bases and the J segment 2 bases; nucleotides outside the gene matches: 5. The germline V gene has CDR1 PRHDT and CDR2 FYEKMQ (reference sequence). The CDR3 extends over 14 amino acids.

The V gene is TRBV5-1, the J gene TRBJ2-5; a possible D gene is TRBD2 (6 bases). Trimming took off 6 bases at V and 0 bases at J, with 18 bases between the two ends. Germline V gene lookup returns CDR1 SGHRS and CDR2 YFSETQ. The CDR3 runs to 16 residues. The CDR3 nucleotides are TGCGCCAGCACCCCCCAGCGGGCAGAGTACCAAGAGACCCAGTACTTC. It encodes CASTPQRAEYQETQYF.

Only one count was recorded for this clone. The V and J genes are TRBV19 and TRBJ1-2; 7 bases fit TRBD1. The CDR3 runs to 15 residues. Germline CDR1 and CDR2: LNHDA and SQIVND (reference sequence). V was clipped by 3 bases and J by 4 bases; unmatched bases: 8. The chain's CDR3 is CASSMKRDRFYGYTF. The CDR3 nucleotides are TGTGCCAGTAGTATGAAACGGGACAGATTCTATGGCTACACCTTC.

DNA for the CDR3: TGTGCCAGCAGACCTAGCGGGAGTGGCGCAGATACGCAGTATTTT. Its translation is CASRPSGSGADTQYF. The chain carries TRBV6-1 and TRBJ2-3; 10 bases agree with TRBD2. Germline V gene sequence: CDR1 MNHNS, CDR2 SASEGT. The CDR3 sequence is 15 residues long. Trimming cost V 6 bases and J 4 bases; bases outside gene matches: 7.